These T cell receptor beta chains were read from a single sample in a study of pediatric ulcerative colitis. Profiling relied on immunoSEQ multiplex PCR, and the TCRdb table lists in-frame clones only, not all of them. The table records approximately 32,000 clones, 82% of them present only once. The specimen was blood. These receptors all come from a boy between 10 and 17 years old with severe ulcerative colitis. The CDR3 runs from the conserved cysteine through the conserved F or W. A D gene is named only where the DNA matches it firmly. Clone size is not always given. Where it is, it says once, few, many or a class for expanded clones.

V,D,size,J,DNA,CDR3
TRBV7-2,NA,NA,TRBJ1-1,TGTGCCAGCAGCTTAGTAAGGAACACTGAAGCTTTCTTT,CASSLVRNTEAFF
TRBV29-1,NA,NA,TRBJ2-7,TGCAGCGTCGCGACACAACACTCCTACGAGCAGTACTTC,CSVATQHSYEQYF
TRBV28,TRBD1,NA,TRBJ1-1,TGTGCCAGCAGTTCACGGACAGGGAAAGCTTTCTTT,CASSSRTGKAFF
TRBV2,NA,few,TRBJ1-5,TGTGCCAGCAGGTCAGGGGTTTCCCTCAATCAGCCCCAGCATTTT,CASRSGVSLNQPQHF
TRBV7-9,NA,NA,TRBJ2-7,TGTGCCAGCAGCTTAGATTCCCTCTCCTACGAGCAGTACTTC,CASSLDSLSYEQYF
TRBV13,NA,NA,TRBJ1-4,TGTGCCAGCAGCTTAGGACAAATTAATGAAAAACTGTTTTTT,CASSLGQINEKLFF
TRBV5-6,NA,NA,TRBJ1-3,TGTGCCAGCAGCTTGACCCTCGATGGAAACACCATATATTTT,CASSLTLDGNTIYF
TRBV9,TRBD1,NA,TRBJ1-2,TGTGCCAGCAGCGTGGGGGACAGCTATGGCTACACCTTC,CASSVGDSYGYTF
TRBV9,NA,NA,TRBJ1-3,TGTGCCAGCAGCGTGACAACTGGAAACACCATATATTTT,CASSVTTGNTIYF
TRBV6-5,NA,NA,TRBJ2-7,TGTGCCAGCAGTCCGGACCTGGGCTACGAGCAGTACTTC,CASSPDLGYEQYF
TRBV6-5,NA,NA,TRBJ1-1,TGTGCCAGCAGTTACCGGTTGACGGGGGACACTGAAGCTTTCTTT,CASSYRLTGDTEAFF
TRBV14,NA,NA,TRBJ1-1,TGTGCCAGCAGCCAAGGCCCCGGGGCTTTTCCTGAAGCTTTCTTT,CASSQGPGAFPEAFF
TRBV7-9,TRBD2,NA,TRBJ2-7,TGTGCCAGCAGCGGGGGGGACGAGCAGTACTTC,CASSGGDEQYF
TRBV7-8,TRBD1,NA,TRBJ1-4,TGTGCCAGCAGCTTAGCGCGAGGGACAGCTAATGAAAAACTGTTTTTT,CASSLARGTANEKLFF
TRBV15,TRBD1,NA,TRBJ2-7,TGTGCCACCAGCAGGGGACAGGGGGCCCTACAGCAGTACTTC,CATSRGQGALQQYF
TRBV19,TRBD1,NA,TRBJ1-5,TGTGCCAGTAGCCACCGGGACAGGGCGTCGCAGCCCCAGCATTTT,CASSHRDRASQPQHF
TRBV5-5,NA,NA,TRBJ1-2,TGTGCCAGCAGCTTGGCCTCGACAGTCAGTGGCTACACCTTC,CASSLASTVSGYTF
TRBV4-1,TRBD1,NA,TRBJ2-2,TGCGCCAGCAGCCCCGGACAGGGAAGGGACACCGGGGAGCTGTTTTTT,CASSPGQGRDTGELFF
TRBV5-1,TRBD1,NA,TRBJ1-5,TGCGCCAGCAGCTTGGGGACAGGGGGCTACCAGCCCCAGCATTTT,CASSLGTGGYQPQHF
TRBV6-6,NA,few,TRBJ1-5,TGTGCCAGCAGTTACTCCAACAGGGAGGGCAATCAGCCCCAGCATTTT,CASSYSNREGNQPQHF
TRBV6-1,NA,once,TRBJ1-4,TGTGCCAGCAGTGAAGTGAGGGGTGCTAATGAAAAACTGTTTTTT,CASSEVRGANEKLFF
TRBV11-1,NA,NA,TRBJ2-7,TGTGCCAGCAGCTTAGTGGGGACGACCGCCGCCGGCGAGCAGTACTTC,CASSLVGTTAAGEQYF
TRBV4-1,NA,NA,TRBJ2-2,TGCGCCAGCAGCCAAGACTCTCTCTGGGGGACGAACACCGGGGAGCTGTTTTTT,CASSQDSLWGTNTGELFF
TRBV6-5,NA,NA,TRBJ1-2,TGTGCCAGCACTACGGAGGGGGTTGGCTACACCTTC,CASTTEGVGYTF
TRBV27,NA,medium-sized,TRBJ2-3,TGTGCCAGCAGTGACTGGGGGGCAGATACGCAGTATTTT,CASSDWGADTQYF
TRBV28,NA,NA,TRBJ1-4,TGTGCCAGCAGTTTAAGGGGCGAGGAAAAACTGTTTTTT,CASSLRGEEKLFF
TRBV19,TRBD1,NA,TRBJ1-1,TGTGCCAGTAGCCCGACAGGGGGTTACACTGAAGCTTTCTTT,CASSPTGGYTEAFF
TRBV11-2,NA,NA,TRBJ2-7,TGTGCCAGCAGCTTAGTGGGGGACTACGAGCAGTACTTC,CASSLVGDYEQYF
TRBV5-6,NA,few,TRBJ1-6,TGTGCCAGCAGCTTGCGGCCGGCCTATAATTCACCCCTCCACTTT,CASSLRPAYNSPLHF
TRBV6-6,NA,NA,TRBJ1-3,TGTGCCAGCAGTTCCGGGCCCTACTCTGGAAACACCATATATTTT,CASSSGPYSGNTIYF
TRBV2,NA,NA,TRBJ2-6,TGTGCCAGCAGCGTGGACCGATCCTCCTCTGGGGCCAACGTCCTGACTTTC,CASSVDRSSSGANVLTF
TRBV4-2,NA,NA,TRBJ2-4,TGTGCCAGCAGCGCGCAGGGGTTTCAGAATATGGGGAACATTCAGTACTTC,CASSAQGFQNMGNIQYF
TRBV6-6,TRBD1,NA,TRBJ1-1,TGTGCCAGCAGTTACACGACTACAGGGGACACTGAAGCTTTCTTT,CASSYTTTGDTEAFF
TRBV5-1,NA,NA,TRBJ2-3,TGCGCCAGCAGCTCAGCCAGGGCGCAGTATTTT,CASSSARAQYF
TRBV30,NA,NA,TRBJ1-2,TGTGCCTGGAGTGGGGGGCTTGGCTACACCTTC,CAWSGGLGYTF
TRBV6-5,NA,NA,TRBJ1-3,TGTGCCAGCAGTTACTCTCGGCAGACGTCTGGAAACACCATATATTTT,CASSYSRQTSGNTIYF
TRBV30,NA,NA,TRBJ2-7,TGTGCCTGGAGTGGGGAAACTGGGCACTACGAGCAGTACTTC,CAWSGETGHYEQYF
TRBV14,NA,NA,TRBJ2-5,TGTGCCAGCAGCCAAGAGGGGTCAGCCCAAGAGACCCAGTACTTC,CASSQEGSAQETQYF
TRBV11-2,TRBD1,NA,TRBJ1-1,TGTGCCAGCAGCTTAGCCTATAGACAGGGAACCACTGAAGCTTTCTTT,CASSLAYRQGTTEAFF
TRBV5-6,NA,NA,TRBJ2-2,TGTGCCAGCAGCTTGACGGGGTATCGCCCTAACACCGGGGAGCTGTTTTTT,CASSLTGYRPNTGELFF
TRBV2,TRBD2,NA,TRBJ2-2,TGTGCCAGCACGACTAGCGGGGGGAACACCGGGGAGCTGTTTTTT,CASTTSGGNTGELFF
TRBV5-1,NA,NA,TRBJ2-1,TGCGCCAGCAGCTTCCCAAACGTTGAGCAGTTCTTC,CASSFPNVEQFF
TRBV15,NA,NA,TRBJ2-6,TGTGCCACCAGCAGAGAAGGGTCTGGGGCCAACGTCCTGACTTTC,CATSREGSGANVLTF
TRBV29-1,NA,NA,TRBJ1-5,TGCAGCGTTATCTTCGATGAGTCCCAGCATTTT,CSVIFDESQHF
TRBV13,NA,NA,TRBJ2-3,TGTGCCAGCAGCCTACCCGACCGTCCCGATACGCAGTATTTT,CASSLPDRPDTQYF
TRBV4-1,NA,NA,TRBJ1-2,TGCGCCAGCAGCCAAGATTCCCGTTGGGGCAGTTATGGCTACACCTTC,CASSQDSRWGSYGYTF
TRBV5-1,NA,NA,TRBJ1-3,TGCGCCAGTTCCCATTCCGACAGCCACTCTGGAAACACCATATATTTT,CASSHSDSHSGNTIYF
TRBV7-8,NA,NA,TRBJ1-6,TGTGCCAGCAGCTTAGCAACGGGGAATTCACCCCTCCACTTT,CASSLATGNSPLHF
TRBV7-2,TRBD1,NA,TRBJ1-3,TGTGCCAGCAGCTTAGATACAGGGGGGTCTGGAAACACCATATATTTT,CASSLDTGGSGNTIYF
TRBV4-3,NA,NA,TRBJ1-4,TGCGCCAGCAGCCAAGAACGGGGGGGCGTTAATGAAAAACTGTTTTTT,CASSQERGGVNEKLFF
TRBV7-9,NA,NA,TRBJ2-5,TGTGCCAGCAGCTCCAGGACTGCGGGAGAGACCCAGTACTTC,CASSSRTAGETQYF
TRBV5-4,NA,NA,TRBJ1-2,TGTGCCAGCAGCTTTGACAGGCAAGCTAACTATGGCTACACCTTC,CASSFDRQANYGYTF
TRBV6-6,TRBD2,NA,TRBJ2-2,TGTGCCAGCAGTAGCGGACTAGTCCTGAACACCGGGGAGCTGTTTTTT,CASSSGLVLNTGELFF
TRBV6-6,NA,NA,TRBJ1-1,TGTGCCAGCAAAACGACGGACCTTGGGTTCACTGAAGCTTTCTTT,CASKTTDLGFTEAFF
TRBV4-1,NA,few,TRBJ1-5,TGCGCCAGCAGCCAAGGCCTAGTGGGGTTTCAGCCCCAGCATTTT,CASSQGLVGFQPQHF
TRBV5-4,TRBD2,NA,TRBJ2-3,TGTGCCAGCAGCGCTCCCCCGGGGGGGACAGATACGCAGTATTTT,CASSAPPGGTDTQYF
TRBV5-1,TRBD1,NA,TRBJ2-3,TGCGCCAGCAGCTTGGAAATGTGGGACAGGCAGTATTTT,CASSLEMWDRQYF
TRBV4-1,NA,NA,TRBJ2-7,TGCGCCAGCAGCCAAGATTGGGCTCACTCGTACTACGAGCAGTACTTC,CASSQDWAHSYYEQYF
TRBV27,TRBD1,NA,TRBJ1-1,TGTGCCAGCAGTCTATACGGACAGGGAAAGACTGAAGCTTTCTTT,CASSLYGQGKTEAFF
TRBV5-8,TRBD1,NA,TRBJ2-5,TGTGCCAGCAGCATGCGGACAGGGGTGAGGGAGACCCAGTACTTC,CASSMRTGVRETQYF